One and the same sample provided the 22 T cell receptor beta chains below, sequenced in a study of OX40 agonist ivuxolimab in advanced cancers. Using immunoSEQ multiplex PCR, the repertoire was profiled, and TCRdb retains in-frame clones only, with some absent. The data hold fewer than 85,000 clones, with around nine tenths observed a single time. The specimen was CD4+ or CD8+ T cells sorted from blood, collected in a trial of the OX40 agonist ivuxolimab. These receptors originate from an adult with an advanced solid tumor such as melanoma, head and neck, liver or kidney cancer.

The J gene is TRBJ1-5, the V gene TRBV10-2, with 8 bases matching TRBD1. CDR1 is WSHSY and CDR2 is SAAADI in the germline V gene. This CDR3 has 15 amino acids. V trimming: 6 bases; J trimming: 4 bases; junction bases outside the gene matches: 8. Written as DNA, the CDR3 is TGCGCCAGCAGGGATGACAGGGGCCAGAATCAGCCCCAGCATTTT. Encoded protein: CASRDDRGQNQPQHF.

This clone was seen only once. J is TRBJ2-7 and V is TRBV30; 7 bases agree with TRBD2. Germline-derived CDR1 and CDR2 are GTSNPN and SVGIG (reference sequence). Germline trimming cut 2 bases from V and 6 bases from J; bases unmatched to any gene: 4. There are 12 residues in the CDR3. CDR3 amino acids: CAWSSPGGEQYF. The CDR3 coding sequence is TGTGCCTGGAGTAGTCCGGGGGGCGAGCAGTACTTC.

The rearrangement links TRBV19 to TRBJ2-2; D gene unclear. Trimming shortened V by 6 bases and J by 5 bases, and 7 bases separated the two germline ends. Per germline, CDR1 LNHDA and CDR2 SQIVND (reference sequence). The CDR3 is 12 amino acids. CDR3: CASRSGTGELFF. DNA of the CDR3: TGTGCCAGTAGGAGTGGGACCGGGGAGCTGTTTTTT.

The J gene is TRBJ2-1, the V gene TRBV11-2; D gene unclear. The germline V gene encodes CDR1 SGHAT and CDR2 FQNNGV. The CDR3 consists of 15 residues. V lost 2 bases and J 7 bases, leaving 15 bases between the germline ends. CDR3 sequence reads: CASSLPGPSSNEQFF. As DNA, the CDR3 is TGTGCCAGCAGCTTACCCGGACCCTCCTCGAATGAGCAGTTCTTC.

The chain joins TRBV2 to TRBJ1-2; D unclear. The V end lost 6 bases, the J end lost 3 bases, and 11 bases lay between the germline ends. The CDR3 has 13 residues. CDR1 is SNHLY, CDR2 FYNNEI, per germline. The chain's CDR3 is CASSQTEDYGYTF. CDR3 DNA: TGTGCCAGCAGCCAGACCGAGGACTATGGCTACACCTTC.

This clone is a singleton in its sample. V and J are TRBV5-6 and TRBJ2-3, with a tentative D call TRBD1 (5 bases). Deletions cut 0 bases from V and 3 bases from J, with 8 bases between. Germline V lookup: CDR1 SGHDT, CDR2 YYEEEE. The CDR3 contains 14 residues. This CDR3 reads CASSLVQGTDTQYF. In DNA form, the CDR3 reads TGTGCCAGCAGCTTGGTTCAGGGAACAGATACGCAGTATTTT.

This chain uses TRBV19 with TRBJ2-7; TRBD1 or TRBD2 may be the D gene (5 bases each). This CDR3 has 15 amino acids. Trimming took off 1 base at V and 2 bases at J, with 12 bases between the two ends. CDR1 and CDR2 from the germline V gene are LNHDA and SQIVND (reference sequence). CDR3 DNA sequence: TGTGCCAGTAGTATAGTTGGGGGACCAACCTACGAGCAGTACTTC. It specifies CASSIVGGPTYEQYF. Combining the CDR3 with reference TRBV19 and TRBJ2-7 gives the whole variable domain DGGITQSPKYLFRKEGQNVTLSCEQNLNHDAMYWYRQDPGQGLRLIYYSQIVNDFQKGDIAEGYSVSREKKESFPLTVTSAQKNPTAFYLCASSIVGGPTYEQYFGPGTRLTVT.

This chain joins TRBV30 and TRBJ2-2, with 7 nucleotides matching TRBD1. The CDR3 is 14 amino acids. Germline assignment: CDR1 GTSNPN and CDR2 SVGIG (reference sequence). Losses at the gene ends were 3 bases for V and 0 bases for J; bases not matched to a gene: 1. The CDR3 coding sequence is TGTGCCTGGAGGGGACAGCCGAACACCGGGGAGCTGTTTTTT. Translation gives CAWRGQPNTGELFF.

The chain has TRBV19 and TRBJ2-1; D possibly corresponds to TRBD1 (5 bases). Per germline, CDR1 LNHDA and CDR2 SQIVND (reference sequence). The CDR3 totals 16 residues. Trimming removed 2 bases from V and 0 bases from J, with 11 bases in between. The CDR3 sequence: CASSIPRQSSYNEQFF. The CDR3 nucleotides are TGTGCCAGTAGTATACCCCGACAGAGCTCCTACAATGAGCAGTTCTTC.

The chain uses TRBV10-3 and TRBJ2-1; 11 bases match TRBD2. The CDR3 extends over 15 amino acids. Germline CDR1 reads ENHRY; CDR2 reads SYGVKD. V trimming: 4 bases; J trimming: 8 bases; junction bases outside the gene matches: 7. The CDR3 sequence: CAISVGLAGGDEQFF. CDR3 bases: TGTGCCATCAGTGTGGGGCTAGCGGGAGGCGATGAGCAGTTCTTC.

This clone has only one observation. CDR3 amino acids: CASSLGGYGYTF. In DNA, the CDR3 is TGCGCCAGCAGCTTGGGGGGTTATGGCTACACCTTC. The rearrangement links TRBV5-1 to TRBJ1-2; D not resolved. This CDR3 region has 12 residues. The germline V and J ends were trimmed by 0 bases and 5 bases, with 5 bases remaining between them. Germline values: CDR1 SGHRS, CDR2 YFSETQ.

The chain couples TRBV7-9 to TRBJ2-3, with TRBD2 matching over 10 bases. Looked up from germline, CDR1 is SEHNR and CDR2 is FQNEAQ (reference sequence). V lost 1 base and J lost 0; bases outside the gene matches: 7. This CDR3 contains 18 residues. CDR3 sequence (DNA): TGTGCCAGCAGCTTAGGTCGACTAGCGGGCAGTAGCACAGATACGCAGTATTTT. This translates into CASSLGRLAGSSTDTQYF.

J is TRBJ2-3 and V is TRBV30, with D perhaps matching TRBD1 (6 bases). The CDR3 spans 14 residues. Trimming removed 5 bases from V and 0 bases from J, with 12 bases in between. CDR1 and CDR2 (germline): GTSNPN, SVGIG (reference sequence). DNA for the CDR3: TGTGCCTGGGCTTTGGGGGCAAGCACAGATACGCAGTATTTT. Translation: CAWALGASTDTQYF.

V and J are TRBV5-1 and TRBJ1-6; 8 positions match TRBD1. Germline CDR1 reads SGHRS; CDR2 reads YFSETQ. This CDR3 contains 16 residues. The V segment lost 4 bases and the J segment 6 bases; nucleotides outside the gene matches: 9. The chain's CDR3 is CASSQGQAPFNSPLHF. CDR3 DNA: TGCGCCAGCAGCCAGGGACAGGCCCCGTTTAATTCACCCCTCCACTTT.

A few counts support this clone. The V call is TRBV30, the J call TRBJ1-6, with TRBD1 matching 8 bases. This CDR3 has 14 amino acids. With V trimmed by 4 bases and J by 9 bases, 8 bases remained unmatched. Germline V gene lookup returns CDR1 GTSNPN and CDR2 SVGIG (reference sequence). The CDR3 loop is CAWTRQGFSSPLHF. CDR3 DNA: TGTGCCTGGACCCGACAGGGGTTTTCTTCACCCCTCCACTTT.

This clone was seen a handful of times. The V and J genes are TRBV28 and TRBJ1-2; weak D call: TRBD1 (6 bases). CDR1 and CDR2 (germline): MDHEN, SYDVKM. This CDR3 spans 14 amino acids. V dropped 6 bases and J dropped 2 bases, with 13 bases sitting between them. CDR3 DNA: TGTGCCAGCAGCCTACAGGGCTTGAACTATGGCTACACCTTC. It specifies CASSLQGLNYGYTF.

The CDR3 sequence is CASSFSDTEAFF. CDR3 DNA sequence: TGCGCCAGCAGCTTCTCCGACACTGAAGCTTTCTTT. The chain uses TRBV5-1 and TRBJ1-1; no reliable D call. In germline, CDR1 is SGHRS, CDR2 YFSETQ. The V end lost 2 bases, the J end lost 3 bases, and 5 bases lay between the germline ends. This CDR3 has 12 residues.

The chain carries TRBV28 and TRBJ1-1; no clear D gene. The CDR3 is 14 residues long. With 4 bases removed from V and 3 bases from J, the gap between germline ends came to 12 bases. Germline V gene data show CDR1 as MDHEN and CDR2 as SYDVKM. The CDR3 spells CASSSKRAYTEAFF. CDR3 sequence (DNA): TGTGCCAGCAGTTCGAAACGGGCCTACACTGAAGCTTTCTTT.

This chain joins TRBV5-6 and TRBJ1-6; TRBD1 agrees at 10 bases. Germline CDR1 is SGHDT and CDR2 is YYEEEE. This CDR3 has 17 amino acids. With 1 base clipped from V and 7 bases from J, the junction kept 8 bases outside the gene matches. CDR3 sequence reads: CASSLYLGQGVNSPLHF. As DNA, the CDR3 is TGTGCCAGCAGCTTGTACCTCGGACAGGGGGTAAATTCACCCCTCCACTTT.

The sample holds a few counts of this clone. The V gene is TRBV5-5, the J gene TRBJ2-2; perhaps TRBD2 as D (5 bases). Germline values: CDR1 SGHKS, CDR2 YYEKEE (reference sequence). Trimming cost V 4 bases and J 6 bases, with 16 bases left between them. CDR3 length: 15 residues. The CDR3 DNA follows: TGTGCCAGCAGCCGCGGACTCCCCGCCCCCGGGGAGCTGTTTTTT. The encoded protein is CASSRGLPAPGELFF.

CDR3 sequence (DNA): TGTGCCTGGAGTGTATGGGGGGGAGCCAACTATGGCTACACCTTC. Amino acid sequence: CAWSVWGGANYGYTF. The rearrangement links TRBV30 to TRBJ1-2; a possible D gene is TRBD1 (5 bases). The CDR3 sequence is 15 residues long. V lost 0 bases to trimming and J lost 2 bases, with 13 bases between them. Germline CDR1 reads GTSNPN; CDR2 reads SVGIG (reference sequence). The entire variable domain, with the rest obtained from reference TRBV30 and TRBJ1-2, is as follows: SQTIHQWPATLVQPVGSPLSLECTVEGTSNPNLYWYRQAAGRGLQLLFYSVGIGQISSEVPQNLSASRPQDRQFILSSKKLLLSDSGFYLCAWSVWGGANYGYTFGSGTRLTVV.

This chain uses TRBV5-1 with TRBJ1-2, with 7 bases that match TRBD1. Germline CDR1 SGHRS, CDR2 YFSETQ. The CDR3 length is 13 residues. V gave up 4 bases and J gave up 2 bases; unmatched junction bases: 2. Written as DNA, the CDR3 is TGCGCCAGCAGCCCGACAGGGAACTATGGCTACACCTTC. This encodes CASSPTGNYGYTF. The full variable domain, with the rest looked up from reference TRBV5-1 and TRBJ1-2, is KAGVTQTPRYLIKTRGQQVTLSCSPISGHRSVSWYQQTPGQGLQFLFEYFSETQRNKGNFPGRFSGRQFSNSRSEMNVSTLELGDSALYLCASSPTGNYGYTFGSGTRLTVV.